This TCR beta chain was obtained from a study of cytomegalovirus exposure and HLA in healthy donors. Study-level information: The early release's HLA-typed donors yielded approximately 81 million unique TCRs.

Turning to this clone: Its specificity is not known.

The PCR contained 60 Vbeta and 13 Jbeta primers. Sequencing used immunoSEQ multiplex PCR; TCRdb keeps in-frame clones, though not all of them. The sample holds 100,000 or so clones; 69% are singletons and the top ten take about 3.5%. Study observations and caveats: Later on, an analysis found that several of the most significant clusters appeared to be linked to common viral pathogens, which included parvovirus B19. Judged likely to be a sequencing artifact was a cluster of highly shared sequence variants.

The V gene's germline CDR1 is SGHRS and CDR2 YFSETQ. V shed 4 bases and J shed 10 bases, with 18 bases lying between them. The CDR3 is made up of 15 amino acids. This TCR was sampled from a man aged 25 to 45 in good health and CMV-seronegative. Material: PBMCs. The chain carries TRBV5-1 and TRBJ1-6; possible D gene TRBD1, 5 bases. CDR3 protein: CASSLSGGDRSPLHF. CDR3 bases: TGCGCCAGCAGCCTATCGGGGGGAGATAGATCACCCCTCCACTTT.